Presented here are 2 T cell receptor beta chains from one specimen sequenced in a study of technical replicates of blood from a handful of donors. Only in-frame clones appear in the TCRdb table, and some are missing; sequencing was by immunoSEQ multiplex PCR. The data show tens of thousands of clones, nearly 99% seen once. Sequenced input: T cells isolated from PBMCs. The receptor source for this set is a human donor in good health.

The gene calls are TRBV28 and TRBJ2-7; 16 nucleotides agree with TRBD2. Germline trimming cut 3 bases from V and 7 bases from J; bases unmatched to any gene: 9. The CDR3 loop spans 17 amino acids. Germline values: CDR1 MDHEN, CDR2 SYDVKM. The CDR3 sequence is CASSFPGLAGGLKEQYF. The CDR3 DNA is TGTGCCAGCAGTTTTCCGGGACTAGCGGGAGGGCTGAAAGAGCAGTACTTC.

This clone was detected once. The chain links TRBV14 to TRBJ2-3, with D unresolved. CDR3 length: 15 amino acids. Germline V CDR1 and CDR2: SGHDN, FVKESK. Deletions cut 1 base from V and 1 base from J, with 9 bases between. CDR3 residues: CASSQGITGTDTQYF. The CDR3 DNA reads as TGTGCCAGCAGCCAAGGAATAACGGGCACAGATACGCAGTATTTT.